Each of the 11 T cell receptor beta chains below was sequenced from the same sample in a study of CD4+ T cells in melanoma (dated 2022 in TCRdb). Library preparation used the immunoSEQ multiplex PCR assay. TCRdb took over this immuneACCESS table, retaining in-frame rearrangements with V and J assigned. Such tables are incomplete; in checked studies, under half of the missing clones stem from an unresolved V gene, and the remainder is unexplained. The sample includes 90,000 to 130,000 clones, with around 92% observed a single time. The ten largest clones capture roughly 3.5% of the sample. Sequencing input: peripheral blood. Receptor source: a human donor with melanoma.

V gene TRBV19 combines with J gene TRBJ2-7; a possible D gene is TRBD1 (5 bases). The V gene lost 0 bases and the J gene lost 3 bases, with 9 bases spanning the gap. From germline, CDR1 is LNHDA and CDR2 SQIVND (reference sequence). CDR3 length: 14 amino acids. CDR3 sequence reads: CASSIDTGHYEQYF. The CDR3 region has the DNA TGTGCCAGTAGTATAGACACAGGACACTACGAGCAGTACTTC.

This chain connects TRBV7-8 to TRBJ1-5; a possible D gene is TRBD1 (5 bases). The CDR3 consists of 15 residues. Per the germline V gene, CDR1 is SGHVS and CDR2 is FQNEAQ. Trimming stripped 2 bases from V and 1 base from J, with 9 bases between. The CDR3 DNA is TGTGCCAGCAGCTTATCGGGGCGGAGCAATCAGCCCCAGCATTTT. Translated: CASSLSGRSNQPQHF.

This clone has just a few counts. The chain combines TRBV5-4 with TRBJ1-2, with D uncertain. Trimming took 3 bases from V and 3 from J, leaving 6 bases between them. Germline V CDR1 and CDR2: SGHNT, YYREEE (reference sequence). The CDR3 is 12 amino acids. CDR3 nucleotides: TGTGCCAGCAGCTCGCCCGACTATGGCTACACCTTC. Its translation is CASSSPDYGYTF.

The chain couples TRBV11-3 to TRBJ2-2; no firm D call. Germline CDR1 is SGHNT and CDR2 is YENEEA. V lost 4 bases to trimming and J lost 1 base, with 10 bases between them. CDR3 length: 15 amino acids. CDR3 sequence: CASSSSGGNTGELFF. The CDR3 DNA sequence: TGTGCCAGCAGCTCCTCTGGCGGGAACACCGGGGAGCTGTTTTTT.

The V and J genes are TRBV29-1 and TRBJ2-6, with D maybe TRBD1 (6 bases). Germline V gene sequence: CDR1 SQVTM, CDR2 ANQGSEA. The CDR3 is 13 amino acids. The V and J ends lost 4 bases and 6 bases respectively, with 10 bases between them. This chain's CDR3 is CSVVRGEANVLTF. DNA of the CDR3: TGCAGCGTTGTCAGGGGTGAGGCCAACGTCCTGACTTTC.

This rearrangement joins TRBV19 to TRBJ1-1; 9 nucleotides line up with TRBD1. The junction had 13 bases not matched to a gene; V was cut back by 5 bases and J by 9 bases. The CDR3 is 15 residues long. CDR1 and CDR2 (germline): LNHDA, SQIVND (reference sequence). DNA for the CDR3: TGTGCCAGTAGTTCCGCCGGACAGGGGAGCTGGAAAGCTTTCTTT. As protein: CASSSAGQGSWKAFF.

V and J are TRBV15 and TRBJ1-5; TRBD1 matches 11 bases. Germline lookup yields CDR1 LNHNV and CDR2 YYDKDF (reference sequence). This CDR3 contains 15 residues. The ends lost 3 bases at V and 5 bases at J; junction bases unmatched: 3. The CDR3 spells CATSRGQGVDQPQHF. The CDR3 coding sequence is TGTGCCACCAGCAGGGGACAGGGGGTAGATCAGCCCCAGCATTTT.

The chain joins TRBV7-2 to TRBJ1-1; D is uncertain. The V end was cut by 1 base, the J end by 8 bases, with 8 bases between. This CDR3 region has 12 residues. CDR1 and CDR2 from the germline V gene are SGHTA and FQGNSA. This chain's CDR3 is CASSLVRTEAFF. DNA of the CDR3: TGTGCCAGCAGCTTAGTGCGGACCGAAGCTTTCTTT. The full variable domain, rest sourced from reference TRBV7-2 and TRBJ1-1, is GAGVSQSPSNKVTEKGKDVELRCDPISGHTALYWYRQSLGQGLEFLIYFQGNSAPDKSGLPSDRFSAERTGGSVSTLTIQRTQQEDSAVYLCASSLVRTEAFFGQGTRLTVV.

The chain's CDR3 is CASSLLQDGQETQYF. The CDR3 nucleotides read TGTGCCAGCAGCTTGCTCCAGGACGGGCAAGAGACCCAGTACTTC. V gene TRBV7-9 combines with J gene TRBJ2-5; D call uncertain. Germline V CDR1 and CDR2: SEHNR, FQNEAQ (reference sequence). V was clipped by 3 bases and J by 2 bases, with 13 bases between them. This CDR3 has 15 residues.

This clone was observed a single time. J is TRBJ1-2 and V is TRBV9; the D gene is possibly TRBD1 (6 bases). Germline V gene sequence: CDR1 SGDLS, CDR2 YYNGEE. The CDR3 contains 15 residues. Trimming cost V 4 bases and J 4 bases, with 17 bases left between them. The CDR3, as DNA: TGTGCCAGCAGCCTAGGGGGGCAGGACAGCTATGGCTACACCTTC. Translated: CASSLGGQDSYGYTF.

The rearrangement links TRBV14 to TRBJ1-2; 8 bases line up with TRBD1. V dropped 4 bases and J dropped 3; count of bases not matched to a gene: 4. Germline values: CDR1 SGHDN, CDR2 FVKESK. The CDR3 totals 14 residues. CDR3 protein: CASSRLQGDYGYTF. The CDR3, as DNA: TGTGCCAGCAGCCGATTACAGGGGGACTATGGCTACACCTTC.